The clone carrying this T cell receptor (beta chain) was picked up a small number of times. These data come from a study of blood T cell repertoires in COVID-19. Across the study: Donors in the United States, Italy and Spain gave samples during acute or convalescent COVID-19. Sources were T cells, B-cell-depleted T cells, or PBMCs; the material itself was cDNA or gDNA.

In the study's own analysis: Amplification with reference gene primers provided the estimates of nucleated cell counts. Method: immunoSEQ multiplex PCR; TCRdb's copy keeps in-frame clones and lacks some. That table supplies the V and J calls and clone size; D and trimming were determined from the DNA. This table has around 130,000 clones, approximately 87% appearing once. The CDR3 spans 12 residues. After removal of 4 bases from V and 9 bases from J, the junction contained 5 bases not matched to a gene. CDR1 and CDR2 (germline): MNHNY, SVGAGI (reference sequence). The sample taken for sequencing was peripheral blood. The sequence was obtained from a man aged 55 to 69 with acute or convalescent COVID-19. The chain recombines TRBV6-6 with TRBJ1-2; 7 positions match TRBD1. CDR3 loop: CASSSDRLSYTF. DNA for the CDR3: TGTGCCAGCAGTTCGGACAGGCTGAGCTACACCTTC.